The 26 T cell receptor beta chains below were found in one sample sequenced in a study of T cell responses to AZD1222 COVID-19 vaccine. This table comes from immunoSEQ multiplex PCR, and its TCRdb copy is limited to in-frame clones, with some not included. The repertoire holds 70,000 to 75,000 clones, around nine tenths seen once, with 1.3% in the top ten. This specimen consisted of peripheral blood, obtained 28 days after the second AZD1222 dose. These receptors were collected from an adult who received the AZD1222 COVID-19 vaccine.

The V call is TRBV7-9, the J call TRBJ2-6; D is unclear. V lost 3 bases, J lost 2 bases, and 17 bases lay in between. The CDR3 totals 18 residues. The V gene's germline CDR1 is SEHNR and CDR2 FQNEAQ (reference sequence). The CDR3: CASSFSNSLLTGANVLTF. In nucleotides, the CDR3 is TGTGCCAGCAGCTTTTCGAACAGTTTGCTTACTGGGGCCAACGTCCTGACTTTC.

This clone was detected only a few times. The chain uses TRBV3-1 (or the pseudogene TRBV3-2) and TRBJ2-1, with 7 nucleotides matching TRBD2. The CDR3 length is 14 residues. The ends lost 1 base at V and 4 bases at J; junction bases unmatched: 1. Germline V lookup: CDR1 LGHDT, CDR2 YNNKEL (reference sequence). The CDR3: CASSQGAGYNEQFF. The DNA of the CDR3 is TGTGCCAGCAGCCAAGGAGCGGGGTACAATGAGCAGTTCTTC.

This clone was observed a few times. The chain combines TRBV27 with TRBJ2-7, with D hard to call. The CDR3 is 11 residues long. Trimming removed 5 bases at V and 6 bases at J, with 8 bases between. Germline values: CDR1 MNHEY, CDR2 SMNVEV (reference sequence). The CDR3 DNA reads TGTGCCAGCAGTGGTGAGCCCGAGCAGTACTTC. Amino acid sequence: CASSGEPEQYF.

This chain uses TRBV25-1 with TRBJ1-1; possibly TRBD1 for D (5 bases). V was pared by 0 bases and J by 1 base, with 6 bases between. The CDR3 contains 14 residues. CDR1 is MGHDK, CDR2 SYGVNS, per germline. The CDR3 here is CASSEYGANTEAFF. The DNA for the CDR3 is TGTGCCAGCAGTGAATACGGGGCGAACACTGAAGCTTTCTTT.

V gene TRBV6-5 combines with J gene TRBJ1-4; no clear D gene. The CDR3 loop spans 14 amino acids. Germline V gives CDR1 MNHEY, CDR2 SVGAGI. V lost 5 bases and J lost 10, with 17 bases in between. CDR3 nucleotide sequence: TGTGCCAGCAGTCCCCAAAGACCGTCGGTAAAACTGTTTTTT. Translated, it gives CASSPQRPSVKLFF.

The DNA for the CDR3 is TGTGCCAGCAGCTCCCGTGTGTACACTGAAGCTTTCTTT. It translates to CASSSRVYTEAFF. The chain has TRBV7-2 and TRBJ1-1, with D hard to call. The CDR3 sequence is 13 residues long. CDR1 is SGHTA, CDR2 FQGNSA, per germline. V was shortened by 4 bases and J by 3 bases, with 9 bases between the two germline ends.

The chain links TRBV6-2 or TRBV6-3 to TRBJ1-5; D possibly corresponds to TRBD1 (5 bases). Germline loops: CDR1 MNHEY, CDR2 SVGEGT. This CDR3 has 13 residues. The V and J ends lost 2 bases and 9 bases respectively, with 11 bases between them. CDR3 region: CASSYQTGRPQHF. Here the CDR3 DNA reads TGTGCCAGCAGTTACCAAACAGGTCGGCCCCAGCATTTT.

The CDR3 sequence: CASSVAGTNTGELFF. Written as DNA, the CDR3 is TGTGCCAGCAGCGTAGCTGGGACTAACACCGGGGAGCTGTTTTTT. This chain links TRBV9 with TRBJ2-2; a possible D gene is TRBD2 (6 bases). Germline V gene sequence: CDR1 SGDLS, CDR2 YYNGEE. With 0 bases removed from V and 2 bases from J, the gap between germline ends came to 8 bases. This CDR3 has 15 residues.

Only a few counts were recorded for this clone. The rearrangement uses TRBV7-8 and TRBJ1-1, with 11 bases lining up with TRBD1. V lost 3 bases to trimming and J lost 1 base; unmatched junction nucleotides: 1. The germline CDR1 and CDR2 sequences are SGHVS and FQNEAQ. This CDR3 has 15 residues. For the CDR3, the DNA is TGTGCCAGCAGCTTCGGACAGGGGGCGAACACTGAAGCTTTCTTT. As protein: CASSFGQGANTEAFF.

CDR3 sequence: CASSGPGQGASGYTF. The CDR3 DNA reads as TGTGCCAGCAGTGGACCCGGACAGGGGGCCTCTGGCTACACCTTC. The V call is TRBV2, the J call TRBJ1-2; 11 nucleotides match TRBD1. V lost 4 bases to trimming and J lost 7 bases; unmatched junction nucleotides: 8. This CDR3 has 15 amino acids. CDR1 and CDR2 from the germline V gene are SNHLY and FYNNEI.

J is TRBJ2-1 and V is TRBV11-1; D gene unclear. V was clipped by 6 bases and J by 1 base, with 10 bases between them. The germline V gene encodes CDR1 SGHAT and CDR2 FQDESV (reference sequence). The CDR3 has 14 amino acids. CDR3 sequence: CASSAPRSYNEQFF. For the CDR3, the DNA is TGTGCCAGCAGTGCCCCTCGTTCCTACAATGAGCAGTTCTTC.

V gene TRBV7-8 combines with J gene TRBJ1-2; TRBD1 aligns across 8 bases. CDR1 and CDR2 from the germline V gene are SGHVS and FQNEAQ. The V and J ends lost 5 bases and 8 bases, in that order; junction bases with no gene match: 7. The CDR3 is made up of 13 amino acids. The CDR3 protein is CASSTRTGRGYTF. CDR3 bases: TGTGCCAGCAGCACCCGGACAGGGCGCGGCTACACCTTC.

V usage is TRBV7-2 and J usage is TRBJ1-2, with 11 bases aligning to TRBD1. With V trimmed by 5 bases and J by 6 bases, 2 bases remained unmatched. The CDR3 contains 13 residues. CDR1 is SGHTA and CDR2 is FQGNSA in the germline V gene. CDR3 loop: CASSAGQGDGYTF. In DNA, the CDR3 is TGTGCCAGCAGCGCGGGACAGGGGGATGGCTACACCTTC. Using reference TRBV7-2 and TRBJ1-2 for the parts outside the CDR3, the full variable domain is GAGVSQSPSNKVTEKGKDVELRCDPISGHTALYWYRQSLGQGLEFLIYFQGNSAPDKSGLPSDRFSAERTGGSVSTLTIQRTQQEDSAVYLCASSAGQGDGYTFGSGTRLTVV.

This chain joins TRBV6-2 or TRBV6-3 and TRBJ1-5; D ambiguous. The CDR3 loop spans 11 amino acids. The V gene's germline CDR1 is MNHEY and CDR2 SVGEGT. Between the trimmed V and J ends, which lost 6 bases and 7 bases, there was a span of 7 bases. The CDR3 coding sequence is TGTGCCAGCAGCCACGGACAGCCCCAGCATTTT. It codes for CASSHGQPQHF.

The chain has TRBV7-2 and TRBJ2-7, with D hard to call. Trimming took off 3 bases at V and 0 bases at J, with 9 bases between the two ends. Germline CDR1 reads SGHTA; CDR2 reads FQGNSA. The CDR3 runs 14 residues. CDR3 in amino acids: CASSLVLSSYEQYF. CDR3 sequence (DNA): TGTGCCAGCAGCTTGGTCCTGAGCTCCTACGAGCAGTACTTC.

The V and J genes are TRBV6-2 or TRBV6-3 and TRBJ1-2; D call uncertain. V lost 2 bases to trimming and J lost 4 bases, with 5 bases between them. The CDR3 runs to 12 residues. The germline V gene has CDR1 MNHEY and CDR2 SVGEGT. The CDR3 here is CASSYDVYGYTF. The CDR3 region has the DNA TGTGCCAGCAGTTACGACGTCTATGGCTACACCTTC.

The chain combines TRBV6-5 with TRBJ2-1; possibly TRBD1 for D (6 bases). The CDR3 loop spans 13 amino acids. Germline assignment: CDR1 MNHEY and CDR2 SVGAGI. The V and J ends lost 11 bases and 1 base respectively, with 12 bases between them. The CDR3 sequence is CAVQGNSYNEQFF. The CDR3 bases are TGTGCCGTCCAGGGGAATTCCTACAATGAGCAGTTCTTC.

This chain joins TRBV5-6 and TRBJ2-7; TRBD2 aligns across 11 bases. Trimming removed 4 bases from V and 3 bases from J; junction bases left unmatched: 6. The CDR3 contains 15 residues. Germline assignment: CDR1 SGHDT and CDR2 YYEEEE. This CDR3 reads CASSGPLAGGYEQYF. The CDR3 DNA sequence: TGTGCCAGCAGCGGACCGCTAGCGGGAGGCTACGAGCAGTACTTC.

This clone was counted a single time. The genes are TRBV5-1 and TRBJ2-7; D is unresolved. CDR1 and CDR2 from the germline V gene are SGHRS and YFSETQ. The CDR3 runs to 13 residues. Trimming removed 4 bases from V and 4 bases from J, with 12 bases in between. CDR3 sequence reads: CASSEDGFYEQYF. In DNA form, the CDR3 reads TGCGCCAGCAGCGAGGACGGATTTTACGAGCAGTACTTC.

This clone came up once. V and J are TRBV5-6 and TRBJ2-1; TRBD2 matches at 10 bases. CDR1 and CDR2 from the germline V gene are SGHDT and YYEEEE. This CDR3 is 15 amino acids long. With V trimmed by 1 base and J by 2 bases, 0 bases remained unmatched. In DNA, the CDR3 is TGTGCCAGCAGCTTGACTAGCGGGACCTACAATGAGCAGTTCTTC. Translation gives CASSLTSGTYNEQFF.

The chain carries TRBV7-8 and TRBJ2-3; TRBD1 might be the D (5 bases). CDR1 SGHVS and CDR2 FQNEAQ come from the germline V gene. V shed 0 bases and J shed 6 bases, with 19 bases lying between them. This CDR3 comprises 17 residues. CDR3 in DNA: TGTGCCAGCAGCTTAGCTGAAGTCTTGGACAACTTGGATACGCAGTATTTT. This encodes CASSLAEVLDNLDTQYF.

The J gene is TRBJ2-4, the V gene TRBV7-9; the D gene could be TRBD1 or TRBD2 (5 bases each). This CDR3 contains 15 residues. CDR1 and CDR2 from the germline V gene are SEHNR and FQNEAQ (reference sequence). Trimming took 5 bases from V and 0 from J, leaving 11 bases between them. CDR3 loop: CASSQDGGAKNIQYF. The CDR3 DNA reads as TGTGCCAGCAGCCAAGATGGGGGAGCCAAAAACATTCAGTACTTC.

The chain employs TRBV19 and TRBJ1-5; no firm D call. Trimming took 1 base from V and 5 from J, leaving 6 bases between them. Germline V lookup: CDR1 LNHDA, CDR2 SQIVND (reference sequence). The CDR3 is 13 amino acids. CDR3 sequence: CASSIVNYQPQHF. CDR3 bases: TGTGCCAGTAGTATAGTTAATTATCAGCCCCAGCATTTT.

A single count supports this clone. The chain links TRBV7-2 to TRBJ1-1; D uncertain. From germline, CDR1 is SGHTA and CDR2 FQGNSA. The CDR3 length is 14 residues. Deletions cut 3 bases from V and 0 bases from J, with 8 bases between. CDR3 nucleotides: TGTGCCAGCAGCTTTAACAGTATGAACACTGAAGCTTTCTTT. It specifies CASSFNSMNTEAFF.

The chain couples TRBV19 to TRBJ2-1; tentative D call: TRBD2 (5 bases). Trimming pared 5 bases from V and 0 bases from J, leaving 11 bases between. The germline gives CDR1 LNHDA, CDR2 SQIVND (reference sequence). This CDR3 comprises 15 residues. CDR3 loop: CASSERFSSYNEQFF. In DNA form, the CDR3 reads TGTGCCAGTAGTGAGCGGTTTAGCTCCTACAATGAGCAGTTCTTC. Full variable domain (remainder filled in from reference TRBV19 and TRBJ2-1): DGGITQSPKYLFRKEGQNVTLSCEQNLNHDAMYWYRQDPGQGLRLIYYSQIVNDFQKGDIAEGYSVSREKKESFPLTVTSAQKNPTAFYLCASSERFSSYNEQFFGPGTRLTVL.

The rearrangement joins TRBV29-1 to TRBJ1-2, with 7 bases matching TRBD1. The CDR3 consists of 16 residues. V shed 0 bases and J 4 bases; nucleotides not matched to a gene: 11. Germline V lookup: CDR1 SQVTM, CDR2 ANQGSEA. CDR3 loop: CSVEDPGTVLLYGYTF. The CDR3 region has the DNA TGCAGCGTTGAAGATCCGGGGACAGTTCTCCTCTATGGCTACACCTTC.